The rows below give T cell receptor beta chains drawn from one sample of a study of blood T cell repertoires in COVID-19. Profiling relied on immunoSEQ multiplex PCR, and the TCRdb table lists in-frame clones only, not all of them. The data show more than 95,000 clones, 85% seen once. Input material: peripheral blood. Every receptor here comes from a man in his forties or fifties with acute or convalescent COVID-19. Both conserved end residues are part of each CDR3.

TRBV5-6 | CASSLRSGGLYEQYF
TRBV28 | CASSFTSATSDTQYF
TRBV2 | CASSEHRFGDTF
TRBV12-3/TRBV12-4 | CASSLKGATEAFF
TRBV7-9 | CASSPASVRLPQHF
TRBV13 | CASSSRGGSTEAFF
TRBV5-8 | CASSLSLRTEAFF
TRBV7-2 | CASSLEPFSAYEQYF
TRBV6-5 | CASRLTDGGGYTF
TRBV2 | CASGRTVLDYNSPLHF
TRBV6-5 | CASTLSGAYGYTF
TRBV11-2 | CASSLRGGEQFF
TRBV25-1 | CASSELGGSQETQYF
TRBV5-4 | CASSMTSGQETQYF
TRBV11-3 | CASSLQSAAYNSPLHF
TRBV14 | CASSQDRTGGSTDTQYF
TRBV6-5 | CASGGGPTQYF
TRBV11-3 | CASSPWTSGTQETQYF
TRBV4-1 | CASSRRTGGGSEQFF
TRBV6-6 | CASSYGTSRDEQYF
TRBV12-1 | CASSGWDRLGSPLHF
TRBV2 | CASRQDTGYEDSNQPQHF